The 19 T cell receptor beta chains listed next were all sequenced from one sample in a study of T-cell reconstitution after alpha-beta-depleted transplantation in children. Study-wide results and caveats: T-cell numbers and diversity one year post-transplant derived largely from freshly generated T cells.

TCRbeta library preparation incorporated unique molecular identifiers. TCRdb recomputed calls from the PCR reads with MiXCR, one row per CDR3 protein. The sample includes around 270,000 distinct CDR3 sequences, less than 9.5% of them seen just once. Their recognized antigens are unknown. The sample in question was peripheral blood, obtained 360 days after TCRalphabeta/CD19-depleted stem cell transplant. These receptors were obtained from a female patient aged 2-9 years who had a stem cell transplant for Fanconi anemia, so the T cells may come from the graft donor.

This clonotype was counted at least ten times. This sequence joins TRBV7-9 and TRBJ2-2; 8 positions match TRBD1. Germline loops: CDR1 SEHNR, CDR2 FQNEAQ (reference sequence). The length of the CDR3 is 16 residues. V shed 5 bases and J 4 bases; nucleotides not matched to a gene: 9. CDR3 sequence reads: CASSPGQGGSTGELFF. CDR3 DNA sequence: TGTGCCAGCAGCCCCGGACAGGGTGGGAGCACCGGGGAGCTGTTTTTT.

The table lists this clonotype with many counts. The rearrangement links TRBV20-1 to TRBJ2-7; perhaps TRBD1 as D (6 bases). Trimming took 5 bases from V and 3 from J, leaving 14 bases between them. The CDR3 spans 13 residues. The V gene's germline CDR1 is DFQATT and CDR2 SNEGSKA (reference sequence). The CDR3 DNA follows: TGCAGTGCTCGAAACAGGGTCAACTACGAGCAGTACTTC. This gives the protein CSARNRVNYEQYF.

This chain links TRBV20-1 with TRBJ2-7, with D possibly being TRBD1 (6 bases). CDR1 is DFQATT and CDR2 is SNEGSKA in the germline V gene (reference sequence). Trimming cost V 3 bases and J 2 bases, with 14 bases left between them. CDR3 length: 14 residues. The CDR3 loop is CSARGWQGPYEQYV. CDR3 DNA: TGCAGTGCTAGGGGTTGGCAGGGGCCCTACGAGCAGTACGTC.

In this sample, this clonotype turned up many times. This chain uses TRBV5-1 with TRBJ2-7; 13 nucleotides match TRBD2. Germline V gives CDR1 SGHRS, CDR2 YFSETQ. J gave up 2 bases and V 4 bases, and 3 bases lay outside the gene matches. The CDR3 has 15 amino acids. The CDR3 region has the DNA TGCGCCAGCAGCCCAGGACTAGCGGGAGCCTACGAGCAGTACTTC. Protein sequence: CASSPGLAGAYEQYF.

This clonotype showed up many times. The V call is TRBV9, the J call TRBJ1-2; TRBD1 aligns across 8 bases. The germline CDR1 and CDR2 sequences are SGDLS and YYNGEE. The CDR3 runs 16 residues. Germline trimming cut 0 bases from V and 0 bases from J; bases unmatched to any gene: 4. CDR3: CASSVGTGRANYGYTF. The DNA of the CDR3 is TGTGCCAGCAGCGTAGGGACAGGGCGAGCTAACTATGGCTACACCTTC. Filled out from reference TRBV9 and TRBJ1-2, the complete variable domain reads DSGVTQTPKHLITATGQRVTLRCSPRSGDLSVYWYQQSLDQGLQFLIQYYNGEERAKGNILERFSAQQFPDLHSELNLSSLELGDSALYFCASSVGTGRANYGYTFGSGTRLTVV.

This clonotype was seen at least ten times. V and J are TRBV5-1 and TRBJ1-4, with D uncertain. Germline-derived CDR1 and CDR2 are SGHRS and YFSETQ. This CDR3 contains 14 residues. V lost 5 bases to trimming and J lost 8 bases, with 16 bases between them. Here the CDR3 DNA reads TGCGCCAGCAGGGCATCGGCGGCTGGAGAAAAACTGTTTTTT. This encodes CASRASAAGEKLFF.

On this clonotype: A single base separates this from a much larger clone, so it may be a read error. V usage is TRBV29-1 and J usage is TRBJ2-1; no firm D call. Germline V lookup: CDR1 SQVTM, CDR2 ANQGSEA. CDR3 size: 11 residues. This CDR3 is CSVAPSNEQLF. In nucleotides, the CDR3 is TGCAGCGTTGCGCCTTCGAATGAGCAGCTCTTC.

The V gene is TRBV5-6, the J gene TRBJ2-1; D is ambiguous. V shed 4 bases and J shed 0 bases, with 11 bases lying between them. The CDR3 totals 15 residues. The germline V gene encodes CDR1 SGHDT and CDR2 YYEEEE. The CDR3 DNA follows: TGTGCCAGCAGCATACCAGGAGCCTCCTACAATGAGCAGTTCTTC. Protein: CASSIPGASYNEQFF.

V and J are TRBV28 and TRBJ2-6; D not certain. Germline V gene sequence: CDR1 MDHEN, CDR2 SYDVKM. Trimming took off 9 bases at V and 1 base at J, with 19 bases between the two ends. This CDR3 region has 17 residues. The CDR3 DNA reads TGTGCCAGGAACCTCCGGACCGAGAGGTCTGGGGCCAACGTCCTGACTTTC. It encodes CARNLRTERSGANVLTF.

This clonotype came up many times. The rearrangement uses TRBV29-1 and TRBJ2-5; D is perhaps TRBD2 (6 bases). V was cut by 7 bases and J by 5 bases, with 11 bases left in between. The CDR3 consists of 11 residues. CDR1 SQVTM and CDR2 ANQGSEA come from the germline V gene. The CDR3 is CSGGGRETQYF. For the CDR3, the DNA is TGCAGCGGTGGAGGGCGGGAGACCCAGTACTTC.

This clonotype showed up just a few times. This rearrangement joins TRBV6-1 to TRBJ1-2; D remains unclear. This CDR3 comprises 13 residues. Between the trimmed V and J ends, which lost 5 bases and 4 bases, there was a span of 11 bases. Germline CDR1 and CDR2: MNHNS and SASEGT. The chain's CDR3 is CASSLELSYGYTF. The DNA for the CDR3 is TGTGCCAGCAGTCTTGAATTGTCCTATGGCTACACCTTC.

This clonotype was found many times. V is TRBV12-3 or TRBV12-4 and J is TRBJ1-6; D remains ambiguous. V was cut by 6 bases and J by 8 bases, with 17 bases left in between. There are 15 residues in the CDR3. The CDR3 region is CASSMRTVRDSPLHF. The CDR3 DNA follows: TGTGCCAGCAGCATGAGAACAGTACGAGATTCACCCCTCCACTTT.

This clonotype was picked up many times. V is TRBV29-1 and J is TRBJ1-1, with TRBD1 matching 9 bases. The CDR3 is 12 amino acids. V lost 7 bases and J lost 7; bases outside the gene matches: 7. Germline-derived CDR1 and CDR2 are SQVTM and ANQGSEA. In DNA form, the CDR3 reads TGCAGCGCACAGGGGGCGCGTGGTGAAGCTTTCTTT. It codes for CSAQGARGEAFF.

The chain has TRBV11-2 and TRBJ2-5; D is perhaps TRBD2 (6 bases). From germline, CDR1 is SGHAT and CDR2 FQNNGV. This CDR3 region has 14 residues. The V and J ends lost 5 bases and 5 bases respectively, with 15 bases between them. CDR3 in DNA: TGTGCCAGCAGCCTGGTCCGGGGGTTGGAGACCCAGTACTTC. Translated, it gives CASSLVRGLETQYF. The full variable domain, rest sourced from reference TRBV11-2 and TRBJ2-5, is EAGVAQSPRYKIIEKRQSVAFWCNPISGHATLYWYQQILGQGPKLLIQFQNNGVVDDSQLPKDRFSAERLKGVDSTLKIQPAKLEDSAVYLCASSLVRGLETQYFGPGTRLLVL.

The sample holds many counts of this clonotype. This chain links TRBV20-1 with TRBJ2-1; TRBD2 agrees at 7 bases. V shed 6 bases and J 7 bases; nucleotides not matched to a gene: 15. Germline V gives CDR1 DFQATT, CDR2 SNEGSKA (reference sequence). This CDR3 is 15 amino acids long. In DNA form, the CDR3 reads TGCAGTGCCCCCCCCAACCCGCGGGGGTGGAATGAGCAGTTCTTC. Translating gives CSAPPNPRGWNEQFF.

V and J are TRBV2 and TRBJ1-2; 7 bases are shared with TRBD1. The junction had 10 bases not matched to a gene; V was cut back by 2 bases and J by 4 bases. CDR1 is SNHLY and CDR2 is FYNNEI in the germline V gene. The CDR3 contains 16 residues. CDR3 coding DNA: TGTGCCAGCAGTGAAAGGGGGCCAATCTTCTTCTATGGCTACACCTTC. This encodes CASSERGPIFFYGYTF.

There are a few counts of this clonotype. V usage is TRBV21-1 and J usage is TRBJ2-5; the DNA was not compared with TRBD1, the D call given in the table. TRBV21-1 is a pseudogene. The CDR3 runs to 20 residues. The CDR3, as DNA: TGTGCCAGCAGCAAAGGTGTAAGGAGACAGGGGGTGAAACTTTCGGAGACCCAGTACTTC. Its translation is CASSKGVRRQGVKLSETQYF.

This clonotype was recorded at least ten times. The rearrangement joins TRBV7-2 to TRBJ1-5; D is unclear. Trimming pared 1 base from V and 1 base from J, leaving 5 bases between. CDR1 and CDR2 from the germline V gene are SGHTA and FQGNSA. The CDR3 contains 14 residues. In DNA form, the CDR3 reads TGTGCCAGCAGCTTAGTGGAGAGCAATCAGCCCCAGCATTTT. It encodes CASSLVESNQPQHF.

This clonotype was recorded at least ten times. V is TRBV12-3 or TRBV12-4 and J is TRBJ2-1; D call uncertain. This CDR3 spans 14 amino acids. V was shortened by 1 base and J by 2 bases, with 6 bases between the two germline ends. Written as DNA, the CDR3 is TGTGCCAGCAGTTTAGACGTCGCCTACAATGAGCAGTTCTTC. Amino acid sequence: CASSLDVAYNEQFF.